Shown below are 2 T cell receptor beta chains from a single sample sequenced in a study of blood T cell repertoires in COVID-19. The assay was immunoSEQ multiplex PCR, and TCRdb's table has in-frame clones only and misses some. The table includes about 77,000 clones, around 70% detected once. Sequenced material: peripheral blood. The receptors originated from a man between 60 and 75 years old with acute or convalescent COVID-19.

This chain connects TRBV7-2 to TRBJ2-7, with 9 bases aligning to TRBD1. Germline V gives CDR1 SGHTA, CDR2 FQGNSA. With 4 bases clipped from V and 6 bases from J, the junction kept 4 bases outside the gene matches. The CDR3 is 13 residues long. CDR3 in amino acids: CASSWDRVGEQYV. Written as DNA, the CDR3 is TGTGCCAGCAGCTGGGACAGGGTAGGCGAGCAGTACGTC.

CDR3 DNA: TGTGCCAGCACCTCCGGACTCGTGGGGACTGAAGCTTTCTTT. Translating gives CASTSGLVGTEAFF. This chain connects TRBV28 to TRBJ1-1; no clear D gene. The CDR3 spans 14 residues. V was shortened by 7 bases and J by 5 bases, with 17 bases between the two germline ends. The germline V gene has CDR1 MDHEN and CDR2 SYDVKM. The full variable domain, its missing parts supplied by reference TRBV28 and TRBJ1-1, is DVKVTQSSRYLVKRTGEKVFLECVQDMDHENMFWYRQDPGLGLRLIYFSYDVKMKEKGDIPEGYSVSREKKERFSLILESASTNQTSMYLCASTSGLVGTEAFFGQGTRLTVV.